A selection of T cell receptor beta chains follows, all from one sample in a study of blood T cells in healthy people across ages. MiXCR was run by TCRdb on the 5' RACE reads, yielding one entry per CDR3 protein. The table lists more than 500,000 distinct CDR3 sequences, roughly a quarter of them singletons, with about 3.9% in the top ten. This same sample was also part of a study on T cells of mothers and their children.

The material sequenced was blood. The receptors stem from a boy aged 2-9 years in good health. The CDR3 runs from the conserved cysteine through the conserved F or W. The D gene is left open where the match is weak. Not every row has a clone size; where given, it reads once, few, many or a size class.

v_call	j_call	clone_size	d_call	cdr3_aa	cdr3_nt
TRBV20-1	TRBJ1-4	.	.	CSARDTRGGEKLFF	TGCAGTGCTAGAGATACCAGGGGAGGTGAAAAACTGTTTTTT
TRBV5-5	TRBJ2-1	.	.	CASSLGQGWAEQFF	TGTGCCAGCAGTTTGGGGCAGGGGTGGGCTGAGCAGTTCTTC
TRBV28	TRBJ1-2	.	TRBD1	CASSEGTEGYGYTF	TGTGCCAGCAGCGAGGGGACAGAGGGCTATGGCTACACCTTC
TRBV7-2	TRBJ2-1	.	.	CASSKGSPFYNEQFF	TGTGCCAGCAGTAAAGGATCCCCTTTCTACAATGAGCAGTTCTTC
TRBV27	TRBJ2-3	.	.	CASSPQNTDTQYF	TGTGCCAGCAGTCCCCAAAACACAGATACGCAGTATTTT
TRBV20-1	TRBJ2-6	few	.	CSARDRTAGANVLTF	TGCAGTGCTAGAGATCGGACAGCTGGGGCCAACGTCCTGACTTTC
TRBV6-6	TRBJ2-1	.	TRBD2	CASSRTSLNNEQFF	TGTGCCAGCAGTCGGACTAGCTTGAACAATGAGCAGTTCTTC
TRBV9	TRBJ2-1	.	.	CASSVEPTLSVGHYNEQFF	TGTGCCAGCAGCGTAGAGCCGACTCTCTCGGTAGGTCACTACAATGAGCAGTTCTTC
TRBV5-4	TRBJ2-2	.	.	CASSRRGVNTGELFF	TGTGCCAGCTCTCGGCGGGGAGTAAACACCGGGGAGCTGTTTTTT
TRBV15	TRBJ2-7	few	.	CATSREPFGEQYF	TGTGCCACCAGCAGAGAACCCTTTGGGGAGCAGTACTTC
TRBV12-3/TRBV12-4	TRBJ1-2	.	.	CASSLGDGYTF	TGTGCCAGCAGTTTGGGGGATGGCTACACCTTC
TRBV20-1	TRBJ1-2	few	.	CSAEGSRSSGYTF	TGCAGTGCCGAGGGGTCTCGGTCTAGTGGCTACACCTTC
TRBV7-6	TRBJ2-5	.	.	CASSLPRRTQYF	TGTGCCAGCAGCCTTCCAAGACGGACCCAGTACTTC
TRBV5-6	TRBJ2-1	.	TRBD2	CASSLGPGLAGDEQFF	TGTGCCAGCAGCTTGGGCCCGGGACTAGCAGGCGATGAGCAGTTCTTC
TRBV3-1	TRBJ1-4	.	TRBD1	CASNEQGAEKLFF	TGTGCCAGCAACGAACAGGGGGCTGAAAAACTGTTTTTT
TRBV7-2	TRBJ2-1	few	TRBD2	CASSPWTSGRFDEQFF	TGTGCCAGCAGCCCCTGGACTAGCGGGAGGTTTGATGAGCAGTTCTTC
TRBV3-1	TRBJ2-5	many	.	CASSQDLLQETQYF	TGTGCCAGCAGCCAAGATCTCCTGCAAGAGACCCAGTACTTC
TRBV7-3	TRBJ2-5	.	.	CASSLSGGWTETQYF	TGTGCCAGCAGCTTATCCGGGGGCTGGACAGAGACCCAGTACTTC
TRBV20-1	TRBJ1-2	.	.	CSARAQTDYGYTF	TGCAGTGCTAGAGCTCAGACCGACTATGGCTACACCTTC
TRBV20-1	TRBJ2-7	.	TRBD2	CSARSTSGGTAREYF	TGCAGTGCTAGATCGACTAGCGGGGGTACTGCGAGAGAATACTTC
TRBV30	TRBJ2-2	few	TRBD2	CAWSPPGLGGTGELFF	TGTGCCTGGAGTCCTCCGGGACTAGGGGGGACCGGGGAGCTGTTTTTT
TRBV9	TRBJ1-4	few	.	CASSVGPNRVTNEKLFF	TGTGCCAGCAGCGTGGGGCCCAACAGGGTGACTAATGAAAAACTGTTTTTT
TRBV12-3/TRBV12-4	TRBJ1-2	.	.	CASTEGVRGGDGYTF	TGTGCCAGCACCGAAGGGGTTCGGGGGGGCGATGGCTACACCTTC
TRBV6-1	TRBJ2-1	.	TRBD2	CASRRASGTPYNEQFF	TGTGCCAGCAGGCGAGCTAGCGGGACCCCCTACAATGAGCAGTTCTTC
TRBV18	TRBJ1-2	.	TRBD1	CASSPNRGPEGGYTF	TGTGCCAGCTCGCCCAACAGGGGGCCTGAGGGAGGCTACACCTTC
TRBV4-2	TRBJ1-5	.	.	CASSQERQGGQPQHF	TGTGCCAGCAGCCAAGAGAGGCAGGGCGGTCAGCCCCAGCATTTT
TRBV12-3/TRBV12-4	TRBJ2-7	few	.	CASSPDRAYEQYF	TGTGCCAGCAGTCCGGACAGAGCCTACGAGCAGTACTTC
TRBV5-1	TRBJ2-7	few	.	CASSLGLGLEQYF	TGCGCCAGCAGCTTGGGACTAGGCCTCGAGCAGTACTTC
TRBV29-1	TRBJ2-2	few	.	CSVEGGATGELFF	TGCAGCGTTGAAGGGGGAGCCACCGGGGAGCTGTTTTTT
TRBV29-1	TRBJ1-4	few	.	CSVRDGEKLFF	TGCAGCGTCAGGGACGGGGAAAAACTGTTTTTT
TRBV21-1	TRBJ1-4	.	.	CASRSPPGASEKLFF	TGTGCCAGCAGGTCACCCCCGGGTGCGAGCGAAAAACTGTTTTTT
TRBV30	TRBJ1-1	.	.	CAWRLRSDTEAFF	TGTGCCTGGAGACTAAGGAGCGACACTGAAGCTTTCTTT
TRBV6-1	TRBJ2-5	.	TRBD1	CASSPRPGQVKETQYF	TGTGCCAGCAGCCCCCGCCCTGGACAGGTGAAAGAGACCCAGTACTTC